This TCR beta chain was captured in a study of CXCR3-negative and CXCR3-positive naive CD8 T cells. General study findings and limits: Higher TRB CDR3 hydrophobicity marked CXCR3-positive naive cells relative to CXCR3-negative naive cells.

As to this clonotype: Its antigen is unknown.

The CDR3 consists of 16 residues. CDR1 and CDR2 from the germline V gene are SQVTM and ANQGSEA. UMI-labeled TRB cDNA libraries were prepared by 5' RACE. Each CDR3 protein gets one entry in TCRdb, which reprocessed the 5' RACE reads and gives no DNA. The sample includes roughly 89,000 distinct CDR3 sequences. The clonotype comes from a human donor in good health. Some clones in this sample may be carry-over from other donors' samples. Source material: naive CXCR3- CD8+ T cells from blood. The subset: CD45RO-CCR7+CD27+CD95- naive CD8+ T cells lacking CXCR3 (TNR3-). The chain has TRBV29-1 and TRBJ2-7; TCRdb selects TRBD1, and the lack of DNA leaves this call unchecked. CDR3 region: CSVEEGQGPSSYEQYF.